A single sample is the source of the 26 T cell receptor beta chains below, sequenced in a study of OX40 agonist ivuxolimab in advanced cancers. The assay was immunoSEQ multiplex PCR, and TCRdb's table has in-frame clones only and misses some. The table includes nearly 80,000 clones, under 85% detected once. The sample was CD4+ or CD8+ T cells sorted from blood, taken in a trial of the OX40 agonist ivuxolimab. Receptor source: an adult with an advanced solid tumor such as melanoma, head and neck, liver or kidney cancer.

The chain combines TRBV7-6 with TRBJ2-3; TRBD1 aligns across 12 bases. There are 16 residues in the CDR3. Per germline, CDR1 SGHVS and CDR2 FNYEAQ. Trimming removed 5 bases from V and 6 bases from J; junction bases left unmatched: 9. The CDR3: CASSPGGGTGGDTQYF. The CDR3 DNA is TGTGCCAGCAGCCCTGGGGGTGGGACAGGGGGCGATACGCAGTATTTT. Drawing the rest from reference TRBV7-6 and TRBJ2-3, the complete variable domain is GAGVSQSPRYKVTKRGQDVALRCDPISGHVSLYWYRQALGQGPEFLTYFNYEAQQDKSGLPNDRFSAERPEGSISTLTIQRTEQRDSAMYRCASSPGGGTGGDTQYFGPGTRLTVL.

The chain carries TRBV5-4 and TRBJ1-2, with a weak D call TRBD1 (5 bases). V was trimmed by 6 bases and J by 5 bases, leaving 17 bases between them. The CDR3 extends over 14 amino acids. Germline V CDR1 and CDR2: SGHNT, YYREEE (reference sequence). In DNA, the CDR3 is TGTGCCAGCACCGAACAGGTTACGGGGTATGGCTACACCTTC. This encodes CASTEQVTGYGYTF. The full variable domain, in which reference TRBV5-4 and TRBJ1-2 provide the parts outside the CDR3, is ETGVTQSPTHLIKTRGQQVTLRCSSQSGHNTVSWYQQALGQGPQFIFQYYREEENGRGNFPPRFSGLQFPNYSSELNVNALELDDSALYLCASTEQVTGYGYTFGSGTRLTVV.

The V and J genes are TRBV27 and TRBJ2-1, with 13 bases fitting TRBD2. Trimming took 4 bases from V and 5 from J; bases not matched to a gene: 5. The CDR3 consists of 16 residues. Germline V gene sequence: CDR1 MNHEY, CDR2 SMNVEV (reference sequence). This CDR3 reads CASSSPTSGRNNEQFF. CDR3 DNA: TGTGCCAGCAGTTCACCGACTAGCGGGAGGAACAATGAGCAGTTCTTC.

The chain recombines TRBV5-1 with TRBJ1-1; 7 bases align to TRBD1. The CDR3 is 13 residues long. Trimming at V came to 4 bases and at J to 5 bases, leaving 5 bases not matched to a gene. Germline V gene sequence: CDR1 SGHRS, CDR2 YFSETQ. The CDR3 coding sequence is TGCGCCAGCAGCGAGACAGGGAGAACTGAAGCTTTCTTT. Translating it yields CASSETGRTEAFF.

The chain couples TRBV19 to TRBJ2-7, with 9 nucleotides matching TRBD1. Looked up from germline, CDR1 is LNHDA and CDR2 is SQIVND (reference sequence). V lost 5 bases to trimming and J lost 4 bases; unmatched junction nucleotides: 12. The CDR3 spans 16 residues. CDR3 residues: CASSAYFRTGDYEQYF. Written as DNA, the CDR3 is TGTGCCAGTAGTGCATATTTTCGGACAGGGGATTACGAGCAGTACTTC. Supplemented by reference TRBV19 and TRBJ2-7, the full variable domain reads DGGITQSPKYLFRKEGQNVTLSCEQNLNHDAMYWYRQDPGQGLRLIYYSQIVNDFQKGDIAEGYSVSREKKESFPLTVTSAQKNPTAFYLCASSAYFRTGDYEQYFGPGTRLTVT.

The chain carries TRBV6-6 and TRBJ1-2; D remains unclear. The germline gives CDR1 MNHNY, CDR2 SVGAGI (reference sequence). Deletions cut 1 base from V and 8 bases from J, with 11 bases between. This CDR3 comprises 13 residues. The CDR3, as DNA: TGTGCCAGCAGTTACTTCGGTGACGGGGGCTACACCTTC. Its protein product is CASSYFGDGGYTF.

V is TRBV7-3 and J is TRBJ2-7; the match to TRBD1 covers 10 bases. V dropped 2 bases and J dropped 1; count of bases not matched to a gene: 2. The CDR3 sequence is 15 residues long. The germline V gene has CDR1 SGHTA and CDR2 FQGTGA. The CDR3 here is CASSLRTGGSYEQYF. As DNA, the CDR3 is TGTGCCAGCAGCTTACGGACAGGGGGTTCCTACGAGCAGTACTTC.

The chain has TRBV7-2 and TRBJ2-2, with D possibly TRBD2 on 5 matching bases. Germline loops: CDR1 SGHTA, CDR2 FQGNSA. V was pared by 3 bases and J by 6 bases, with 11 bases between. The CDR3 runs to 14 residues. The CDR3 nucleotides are TGTGCCAGCAGCTTGAGTCGGGGTTCCGGGGAGCTGTTTTTT. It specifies CASSLSRGSGELFF. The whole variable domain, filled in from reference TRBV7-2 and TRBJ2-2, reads GAGVSQSPSNKVTEKGKDVELRCDPISGHTALYWYRQSLGQGLEFLIYFQGNSAPDKSGLPSDRFSAERTGGSVSTLTIQRTQQEDSAVYLCASSLSRGSGELFFGEGSRLTVL.

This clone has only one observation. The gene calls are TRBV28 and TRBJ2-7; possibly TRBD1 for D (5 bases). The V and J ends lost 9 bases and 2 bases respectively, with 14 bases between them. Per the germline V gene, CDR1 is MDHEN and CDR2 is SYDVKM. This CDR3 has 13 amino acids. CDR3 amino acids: CASSQGSTYEQYV. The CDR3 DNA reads TGTGCCAGTTCTCAGGGCTCAACCTACGAGCAGTACGTC.

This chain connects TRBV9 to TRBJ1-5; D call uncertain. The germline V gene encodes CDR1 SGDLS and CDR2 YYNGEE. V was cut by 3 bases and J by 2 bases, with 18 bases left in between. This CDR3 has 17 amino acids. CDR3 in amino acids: CASSEGLGKPGNQPQHF. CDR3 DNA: TGTGCCAGCAGCGAGGGTTTGGGGAAACCGGGCAATCAGCCCCAGCATTTT. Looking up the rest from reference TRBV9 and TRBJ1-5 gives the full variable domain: DSGVTQTPKHLITATGQRVTLRCSPRSGDLSVYWYQQSLDQGLQFLIQYYNGEERAKGNILERFSAQQFPDLHSELNLSSLELGDSALYFCASSEGLGKPGNQPQHFGDGTRLSIL.

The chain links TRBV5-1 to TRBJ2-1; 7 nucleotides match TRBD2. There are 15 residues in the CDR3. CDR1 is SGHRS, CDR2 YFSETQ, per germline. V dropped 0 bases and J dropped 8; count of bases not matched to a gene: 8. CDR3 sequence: CASSLGSGEWDEQFF. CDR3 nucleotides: TGCGCCAGCAGCTTGGGGAGCGGGGAGTGGGATGAGCAGTTCTTC.

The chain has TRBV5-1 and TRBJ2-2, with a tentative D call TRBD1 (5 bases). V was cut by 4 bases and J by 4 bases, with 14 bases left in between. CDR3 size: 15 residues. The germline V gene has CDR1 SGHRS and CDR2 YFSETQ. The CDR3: CASSTSVGATGELFF. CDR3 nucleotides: TGCGCCAGCAGCACCTCGGTTGGGGCCACCGGGGAGCTGTTTTTT.

This chain's CDR3 is CASSDQWDRDLYGYTF. CDR3 bases: TGTGCCAGCAGTGATCAGTGGGACAGGGATCTCTATGGCTACACCTTC. This chain uses TRBV6-1 with TRBJ1-2; 9 bases are a match to TRBD1. The V segment lost 3 bases and the J segment 4 bases; nucleotides outside the gene matches: 9. The germline V gene has CDR1 MNHNS and CDR2 SASEGT. The CDR3 length is 16 residues.

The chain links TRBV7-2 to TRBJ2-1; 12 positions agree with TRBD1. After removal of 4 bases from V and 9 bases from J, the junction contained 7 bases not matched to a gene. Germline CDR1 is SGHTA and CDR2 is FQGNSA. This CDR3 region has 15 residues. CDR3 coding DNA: TGTGCCAGCAGCTCCCGGGGACAGGGGGCGGGTGAGCAGTTCTTC. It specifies CASSSRGQGAGEQFF.

The CDR3 reads CASSAQGNFYEQYV. The DNA of the CDR3 is TGTGCCAGCAGTGCGCAGGGTAATTTCTACGAGCAGTACGTC. The chain carries TRBV2 and TRBJ2-7, with a weak D call TRBD1 (5 bases). Trimming cost V 4 bases and J 3 bases, with 13 bases left between them. Germline values: CDR1 SNHLY, CDR2 FYNNEI. The length of the CDR3 is 14 residues.

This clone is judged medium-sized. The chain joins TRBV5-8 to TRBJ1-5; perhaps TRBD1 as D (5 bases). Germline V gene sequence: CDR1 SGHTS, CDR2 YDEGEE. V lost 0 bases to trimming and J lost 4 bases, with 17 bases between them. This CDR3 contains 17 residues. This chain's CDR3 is CASSLAKTTGGNQPQHF. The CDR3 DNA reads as TGTGCCAGCAGCTTGGCCAAGACGACGGGGGGTAATCAGCCCCAGCATTTT.

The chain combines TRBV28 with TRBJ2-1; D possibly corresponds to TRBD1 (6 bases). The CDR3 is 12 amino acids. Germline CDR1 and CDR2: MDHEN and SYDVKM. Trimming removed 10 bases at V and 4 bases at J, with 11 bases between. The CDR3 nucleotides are TGTGCCACTAACACAGGGTACAATGAGCAGTTCTTC. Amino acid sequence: CATNTGYNEQFF. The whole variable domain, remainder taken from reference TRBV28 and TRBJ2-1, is DVKVTQSSRYLVKRTGEKVFLECVQDMDHENMFWYRQDPGLGLRLIYFSYDVKMKEKGDIPEGYSVSREKKERFSLILESASTNQTSMYLCATNTGYNEQFFGPGTRLTVL.

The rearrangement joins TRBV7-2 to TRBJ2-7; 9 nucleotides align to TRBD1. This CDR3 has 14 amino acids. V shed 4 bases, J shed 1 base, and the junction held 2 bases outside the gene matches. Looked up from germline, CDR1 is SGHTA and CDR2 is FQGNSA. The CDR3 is CASSSGTGSYEQYF. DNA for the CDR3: TGTGCCAGCAGCTCCGGGACAGGGTCCTACGAGCAGTACTTC.

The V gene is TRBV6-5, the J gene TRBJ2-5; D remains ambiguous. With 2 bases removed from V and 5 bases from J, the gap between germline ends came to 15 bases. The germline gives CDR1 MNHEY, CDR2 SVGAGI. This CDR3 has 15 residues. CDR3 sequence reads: CASSYSGLLLETQYF. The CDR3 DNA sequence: TGTGCCAGCAGTTACAGTGGGCTCCTTTTGGAGACCCAGTACTTC.

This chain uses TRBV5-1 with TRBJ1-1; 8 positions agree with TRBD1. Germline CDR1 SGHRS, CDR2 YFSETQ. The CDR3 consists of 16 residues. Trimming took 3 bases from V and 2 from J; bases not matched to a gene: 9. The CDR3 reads CASSSGQGVFNTEAFF. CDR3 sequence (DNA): TGCGCCAGCAGCTCCGGACAGGGAGTGTTTAACACTGAAGCTTTCTTT.

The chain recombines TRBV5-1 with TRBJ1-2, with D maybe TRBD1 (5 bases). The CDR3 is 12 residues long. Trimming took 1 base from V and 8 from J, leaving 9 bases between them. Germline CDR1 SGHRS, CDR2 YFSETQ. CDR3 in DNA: TGCGCCAGCAGCTTGTCCGCAGGGGGCTACACCTTC. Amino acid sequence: CASSLSAGGYTF.

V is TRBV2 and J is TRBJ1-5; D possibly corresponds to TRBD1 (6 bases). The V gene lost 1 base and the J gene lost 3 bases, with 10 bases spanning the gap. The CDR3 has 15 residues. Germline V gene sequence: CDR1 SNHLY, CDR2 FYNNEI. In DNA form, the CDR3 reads TGTGCCAGCAGTGAAGATTCAGGGGCCAATCAGCCCCAGCATTTT. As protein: CASSEDSGANQPQHF.

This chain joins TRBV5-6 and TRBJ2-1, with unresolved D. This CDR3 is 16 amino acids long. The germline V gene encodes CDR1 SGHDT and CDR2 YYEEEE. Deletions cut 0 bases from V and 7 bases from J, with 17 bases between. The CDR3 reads CASSLVVGPVGNEQFF. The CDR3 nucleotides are TGTGCCAGCAGCTTGGTAGTGGGCCCGGTGGGGAATGAGCAGTTCTTC.

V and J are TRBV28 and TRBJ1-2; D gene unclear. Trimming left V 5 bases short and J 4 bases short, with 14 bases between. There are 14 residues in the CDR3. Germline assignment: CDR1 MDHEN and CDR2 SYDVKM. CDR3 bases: TGTGCCAGCAGTCTAAGGGCCTTGACCTATGGCTACACCTTC. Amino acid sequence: CASSLRALTYGYTF.

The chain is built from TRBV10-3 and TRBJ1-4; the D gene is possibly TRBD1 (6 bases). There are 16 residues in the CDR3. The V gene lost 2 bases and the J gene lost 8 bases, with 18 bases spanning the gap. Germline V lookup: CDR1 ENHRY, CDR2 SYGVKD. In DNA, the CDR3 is TGTGCCATCAGTGAGCGGTTGGGGGGGCTAGGAGAAAAACTGTTTTTT. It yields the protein CAISERLGGLGEKLFF.

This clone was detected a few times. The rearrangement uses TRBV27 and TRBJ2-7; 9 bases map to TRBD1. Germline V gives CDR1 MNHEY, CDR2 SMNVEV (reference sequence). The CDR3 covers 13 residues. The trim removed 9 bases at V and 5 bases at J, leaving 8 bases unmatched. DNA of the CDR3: TGTGCCAGTACCGGGACAGGGTTCCACGAGCAGTACTTC. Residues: CASTGTGFHEQYF.